This T cell receptor (beta chain) was sequenced for a study of PD-1 blockade in classical Hodgkin lymphoma. The study, taken as a whole, reports: It was reported that newly diagnosed patients had less baseline TCR diversity than healthy donors. CD8+ TCR diversity did not rise significantly by C4D1, unlike CD4+. Complete responders matched newly diagnosed patients in baseline diversity.

TCRdb keeps only in-frame clones here, not all; method: immunoSEQ multiplex PCR. The table includes roughly 28,000 clones, approximately 80% detected once. In its sample, this clone was seen once. Its antigen is unknown. The time point was: cycle 4 day 1 (C4D1), after more than 5 weeks of nivolumab. Every patient relapsed after autologous stem cell transplantation, and brentuximab vedotin exposure varied. CDR3 length: 14 amino acids. Germline CDR1 is ENHRY and CDR2 is SYGVKD. V was shortened by 0 bases and J by 10 bases, with 10 bases between the two germline ends. Sequencing used peripheral blood mononuclear cells (PBMCs), obtained before the fourth cycle of nivolumab. This receptor was identified in a human donor with classical Hodgkin lymphoma. J is TRBJ1-6 and V is TRBV10-3; D remains ambiguous. The CDR3 sequence is CAISESSVGSPLHF. In nucleotides, the CDR3 is TGTGCCATCAGTGAGTCTAGTGTGGGATCACCCCTCCACTTT.